This T cell receptor beta chain was captured in a study of blood T cell repertoires in COVID-19. Looking at the study overall: Material from acute and convalescent COVID-19 was sourced from the United States, Italy and Spain. The analysed material was cDNA or gDNA that came from T cells, B-cell-depleted T cells, or PBMCs.

This clone was detected once. Germline-derived CDR1 and CDR2 are KGHSH and LQKENI. The CDR3 totals 14 residues. The V gene end was trimmed by 2 bases and the J gene end by 4 bases; junction bases not matched to a gene: 3. Per the original data handling: Amplification of reference gene primers provided the estimated nucleated cell counts. The assay was immunoSEQ multiplex PCR, and TCRdb's table has in-frame clones only and misses some. The D gene and trimming were derived from the DNA, and the V and J assignments and clone size from that table. The table lists over 55,000 clones, over 70% of them singletons.

The rearrangement joins TRBV18 to TRBJ2-5; TRBD1 agrees at 8 bases. The sample consisted of peripheral blood. This receptor was identified in a human donor in a cohort sampled during active COVID-19. The CDR3 sequence is CASSPRQGTETQYF. CDR3 DNA sequence: TGTGCCAGCTCACCAAGACAGGGGACAGAGACCCAGTACTTC.